Below are 3 T cell receptor beta chains sequenced from a single sample in a study of shared clonotypes between healthy human individuals. Sequenced by immunoSEQ multiplex PCR; TCRdb stores in-frame clones only, minus some. The table lists roughly 1,100,000 clones, 70% to 80% of them singletons. Sequenced material: memory CD4+ T cells sorted from blood. Subset denoted: CD45RA-negative fraction. The source of these receptors is a man aged 18-30 years in good health.

The J gene is TRBJ1-5, the V gene TRBV19, with 9 bases lining up with TRBD1. Germline V gives CDR1 LNHDA, CDR2 SQIVND (reference sequence). J was trimmed by 3 bases and V by 6 bases; bases with no gene match: 6. The CDR3 consists of 15 residues. CDR3 loop: CASSAGTGFNQPQHF. Here the CDR3 DNA reads TGTGCCAGTAGCGCCGGGACAGGGTTCAATCAGCCCCAGCATTTT.

This chain connects TRBV4-3 to TRBJ2-7; the D gene is possibly TRBD1 (6 bases). Trimming took 4 bases from V and 0 from J, leaving 16 bases between them. There are 16 residues in the CDR3. Germline values: CDR1 LGHNA, CDR2 YSLEER. CDR3 protein: CASSPTVRGPSYEQYF. The CDR3 DNA follows: TGCGCCAGCAGCCCGACCGTCAGGGGTCCCTCCTACGAGCAGTACTTC.

This rearrangement joins TRBV5-6 to TRBJ2-5, with TRBD1 as a possible D gene (6 bases). V was cut by 2 bases and J by 3 bases, with 17 bases left in between. This CDR3 spans 16 amino acids. Germline CDR1 is SGHDT and CDR2 is YYEEEE. DNA for the CDR3: TGTGCCAGCAGCTTCCGTCCCACAAGGGGGAAAGAGACCCAGTACTTC. It yields the protein CASSFRPTRGKETQYF.